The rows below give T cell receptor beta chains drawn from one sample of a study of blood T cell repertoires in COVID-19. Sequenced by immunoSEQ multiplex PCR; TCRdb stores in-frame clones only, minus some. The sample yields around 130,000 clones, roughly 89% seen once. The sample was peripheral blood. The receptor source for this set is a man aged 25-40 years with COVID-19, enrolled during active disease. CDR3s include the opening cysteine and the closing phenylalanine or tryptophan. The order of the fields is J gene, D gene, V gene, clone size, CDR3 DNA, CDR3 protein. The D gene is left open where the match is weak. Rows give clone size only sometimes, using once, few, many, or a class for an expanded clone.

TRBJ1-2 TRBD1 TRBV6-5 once TGTGCCAGCAGTCACGGACAGGGTTATGGCTACACCTTC CASSHGQGYGYTF
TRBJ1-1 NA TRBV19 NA TGTGCCAGTACCCCAGGGAACGCTGAAGCTTTCTTT CASTPGNAEAFF
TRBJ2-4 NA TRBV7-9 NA TGTGCCAGCAGCTTAGCGGGCGTCAGGGTCAAAAACATTCAGTACTTC CASSLAGVRVKNIQYF
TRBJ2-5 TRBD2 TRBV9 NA TGTGCCAGCAGCGTAGTGGGTAGCGGGGGGGAGACCCAGTACTTC CASSVVGSGGETQYF
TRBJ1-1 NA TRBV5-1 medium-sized TGCGCCAGCAGCTTGGTTCCGGGTACGAACACTGAAGCTTTCTTT CASSLVPGTNTEAFF
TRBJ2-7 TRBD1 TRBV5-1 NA TGCGCCAGCAGCTTGGCGCAGGGGGCTTCCTACGAGCAGTACTTC CASSLAQGASYEQYF
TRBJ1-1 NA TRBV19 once TGTGCCAGTAGTGCCAACTCCCAGGGGCGGGGGACCACTGAAGCTTTCTTT CASSANSQGRGTTEAFF
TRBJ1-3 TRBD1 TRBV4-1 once TGCGCCAGCAGCAAAATCCGGGACAGGGGAATATTGGCTGGAAACACCATATATTTT CASSKIRDRGILAGNTIYF
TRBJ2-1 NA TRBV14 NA TGTGCCAGCAGCCATGGCCAGAACAATGAGCAGTTCTTC CASSHGQNNEQFF
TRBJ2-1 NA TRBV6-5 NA TGTGCCAGCAGTAGCATAGGGAGTGAGCAGTTCTTC CASSSIGSEQFF
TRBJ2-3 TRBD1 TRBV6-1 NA TGTGCCAGCAGTGACAGGGGGGATACGCAGTATTTT CASSDRGDTQYF
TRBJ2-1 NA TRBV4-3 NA TGCGCCAGCAGCCAATCCGGCGGATCCTACAATGAGCAGTTCTTC CASSQSGGSYNEQFF
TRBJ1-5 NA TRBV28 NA TGTGCCAGCAGTTTAGCGGTGAGTCAGCCCCAGCATTTT CASSLAVSQPQHF
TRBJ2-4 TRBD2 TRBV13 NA TGTGCCAGCAGCTCTCCTCACCAGACTAGCGGGAGGGAAAACATTCAGTACTTC CASSSPHQTSGRENIQYF
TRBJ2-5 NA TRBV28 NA TGTGCCAGCAGTCCCTCCGGGGCGAGCGGGGAGACCCAGTACTTC CASSPSGASGETQYF
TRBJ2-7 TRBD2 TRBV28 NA TGTGCCAGCGTCACGGGGGGTAGCGGGAGTATCTACGAGCAGTACTTC CASVTGGSGSIYEQYF
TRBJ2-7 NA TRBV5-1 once TGCGCCAGCAGCGAGCACCTCTCCTACGAGCAGTACTTC CASSEHLSYEQYF
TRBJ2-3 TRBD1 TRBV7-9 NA TGTGCCAGCAGCTCCAACAGGGGCGCCAGCACAGATACGCAGTATTTT CASSSNRGASTDTQYF
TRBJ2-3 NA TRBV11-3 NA TGTGCCAGCAGCGGTCCAGCAGGGACGCAGTATTTT CASSGPAGTQYF
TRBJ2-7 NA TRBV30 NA TGTGCCTGGAGACCTCCGGGACTCCCTAGGGACGAGCAGTACTTC CAWRPPGLPRDEQYF
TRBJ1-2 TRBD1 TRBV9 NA TGTGCCAGCAGCGGAGGACAGGGTTACTATGGCTACACCTTC CASSGGQGYYGYTF
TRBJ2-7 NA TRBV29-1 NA TGCAGCGTTGGGGCTAGCCGCTCGGGGGAGCAGTACTTC CSVGASRSGEQYF
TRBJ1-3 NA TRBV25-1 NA TGTGCCACCTGTAAGAGCGCTGGAAACACCATATATTTT CATCKSAGNTIYF
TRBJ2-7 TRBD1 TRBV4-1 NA TGCGCCAGCAGCCAAGCAGTAACCGGGACAGGGTATGGCGAGCAGTACTTC CASSQAVTGTGYGEQYF
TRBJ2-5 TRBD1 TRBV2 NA TGTGCCAGCAGTTCCGGGACAGGGGATTGGGAGACCCAGTACTTC CASSSGTGDWETQYF
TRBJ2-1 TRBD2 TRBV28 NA TGTGCCAGCAGCCCGCTACCGGGAGGGCCCTATGAGCAGTTCTTC CASSPLPGGPYEQFF
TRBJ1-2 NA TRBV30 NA TGTGCCTGGAGTGGATCCCAGGGGTACGGGGGCTACACCTTC CAWSGSQGYGGYTF
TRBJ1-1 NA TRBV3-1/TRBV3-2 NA TGTGCCAGCAGCCAGGCACGGGGTCGCGCTTTCTTT CASSQARGRAFF
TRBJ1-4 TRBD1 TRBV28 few TGTGCCAGCAGGCCACAGGGGGCTGGACAGAATGAAAAACTGTTTTTT CASRPQGAGQNEKLFF
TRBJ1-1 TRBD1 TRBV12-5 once TGTGCTAGTGCTCAGACAGGGGGCACTGAAGCTTTCTTT CASAQTGGTEAFF
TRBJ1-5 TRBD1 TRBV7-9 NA TGTGCCAGCAGTACGGACAGGGAAGGGGGTCAGCCCCAGCATTTT CASSTDREGGQPQHF
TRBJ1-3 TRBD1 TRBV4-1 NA TGCGCCAGCAGCCAGTTGGACAGGGGGTTTGGAAACACCATATATTTT CASSQLDRGFGNTIYF
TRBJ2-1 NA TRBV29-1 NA TGCAGCGGAGCCCTATCTTACAATGAGCAGTTCTTC CSGALSYNEQFF
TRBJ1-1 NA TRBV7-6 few TGTGCCAGCAGCTTAGGCTTTCTAGAGGGTGTGAACACTGAAGCTTTCTTT CASSLGFLEGVNTEAFF
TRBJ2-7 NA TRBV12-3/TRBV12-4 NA TGTGCCAGCAGTTCAGGGGACGAGCAGTACTTC CASSSGDEQYF
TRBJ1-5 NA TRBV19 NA TGTGCCAGTAGTCCCCCCGAGGACAGACAGCCCCAGCATTTT CASSPPEDRQPQHF
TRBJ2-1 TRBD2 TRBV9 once TGTGCCAGCAGCCTATCCGGGACTAGCGGCTACAATGAGCAGTTCTTC CASSLSGTSGYNEQFF
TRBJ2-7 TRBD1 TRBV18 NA TGTGCCAGCTCGGCCGGACAGGCTGATACCTACGAGCAGTACTTC CASSAGQADTYEQYF
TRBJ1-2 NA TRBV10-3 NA TGTGCCATCAGTGAGTCGAGAAACAACTATGGCTACACCTTC CAISESRNNYGYTF
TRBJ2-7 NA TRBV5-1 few TGCGCCAGCAGCCCGTCGAGGACAGCCTACGAGCAGTACTTC CASSPSRTAYEQYF
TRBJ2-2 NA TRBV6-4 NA TGTGCCAGCAGTGACGAGGAATTCACCGGGGAGCTGTTTTTT CASSDEEFTGELFF
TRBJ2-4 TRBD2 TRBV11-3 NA TGTGCCAGCAGCTTCGAAAAGGCGGGAGGGAACATTCAGTACTTC CASSFEKAGGNIQYF
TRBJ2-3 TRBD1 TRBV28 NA TGTGCCAGCAGCCTAGGAGGGACAGGGAGTGATACGCAGTATTTT CASSLGGTGSDTQYF
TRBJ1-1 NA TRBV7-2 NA TGTGCCAGCAGCTTTACGCCCCACGGCACTGAAGCTTTCTTT CASSFTPHGTEAFF